A selection of T cell receptor beta chains follows, all from one sample in a study of T cell responses to AZD1222 COVID-19 vaccine. TCRdb's table, derived via immunoSEQ multiplex PCR, lists solely in-frame clones and lacks some. The repertoire holds 77,000 or so clones, roughly 84% seen once, with roughly 18% in the top ten. The sequencing used peripheral blood, collected 28 days after the second AZD1222 dose. The receptors originated from an adult who received the AZD1222 COVID-19 vaccine. Both conserved end residues are part of each CDR3. D genes are given only for firm matches. Some rows mark clone size as missing; the rest say once, few, many or name a class of expanded clone.

TRBV30	TRBJ1-2	.	.	CAWSVRTGYTF	TGTGCCTGGAGTGTCCGGACTGGCTACACCTTC
TRBV19	TRBJ1-6	TRBD1	.	CAANRGSNSPLHF	TGTGCCGCGAACAGGGGGAGCAATTCACCCCTCCACTTT
TRBV6-5	TRBJ1-3	.	once	CASINLPGNTIYF	TGTGCCAGCATTAATCTACCTGGAAACACCATATATTTT
TRBV7-2	TRBJ2-5	.	few	CASSLALPGTQYF	TGTGCCAGCAGCTTAGCGCTCCCCGGGACCCAGTACTTC
TRBV7-2	TRBJ2-3	TRBD2	once	CASSLKVAGGRSDTQYF	TGTGCCAGCAGCTTAAAGGTAGCGGGGGGCCGCTCAGATACGCAGTATTTT
TRBV12-3/TRBV12-4	TRBJ2-7	.	.	CASTEFSYEQYF	TGTGCCAGCACTGAGTTTTCCTACGAGCAGTACTTC
TRBV7-3	TRBJ2-3	.	.	CASSRGGRGADTQYF	TGTGCCAGCAGCCGAGGAGGTAGGGGGGCAGATACGCAGTATTTT
TRBV2	TRBJ1-5	.	.	CASNNRGNQPQHF	TGTGCCAGCAATAACAGGGGCAATCAGCCCCAGCATTTT
TRBV19	TRBJ2-7	.	.	CASSSPGGSYEQYF	TGTGCCAGTAGTAGTCCTGGGGGCTCCTACGAGCAGTACTTC
TRBV10-2	TRBJ1-2	TRBD1	.	CASSERAGGAGGYTF	TGCGCCAGCAGTGAGCGGGCAGGGGGCGCCGGCGGCTACACCTTC
TRBV11-2	TRBJ2-1	.	.	CASSSLEGRAYNEQFF	TGTGCCAGCAGCTCGCTTGAGGGACGGGCCTACAATGAGCAGTTCTTC
TRBV2	TRBJ1-1	TRBD1	.	CASNNQGGGTEAFF	TGTGCCAGCAATAACCAGGGGGGAGGAACTGAAGCTTTCTTT
TRBV18	TRBJ1-6	.	.	CASSPRGQGDSPLHF	TGTGCCAGCTCACCACGGGGTCAGGGTGATTCACCCCTCCACTTT
TRBV10-3	TRBJ2-1	TRBD1	once	CAISDPGQGNEQFF	TGTGCCATCAGTGATCCGGGACAGGGGAATGAGCAGTTCTTC
TRBV13	TRBJ1-6	.	.	CASSLKRGGGGNNSPLHF	TGTGCCAGCAGCTTAAAGCGCGGAGGTGGGGGAAATAATTCACCCCTCCACTTT
TRBV24-1	TRBJ2-1	.	once	CATSEQTSYNEQFF	TGTGCCACCAGTGAACAAACTAGTTACAATGAGCAGTTCTTC
TRBV28	TRBJ1-5	.	.	CASGAVYSNQPQHF	TGTGCCAGCGGGGCAGTCTATAGCAATCAGCCCCAGCATTTT
TRBV27	TRBJ2-7	.	few	CASSLSRGGDEQYF	TGTGCCAGCAGTTTATCCAGGGGCGGCGACGAGCAGTACTTC
TRBV7-9	TRBJ1-4	.	.	CASSLPRATNEKLFF	TGTGCCAGCAGCTTACCAAGGGCAACTAATGAAAAACTGTTTTTT
TRBV14	TRBJ1-1	TRBD1	.	CASSLPRRTGKDTEAFF	TGTGCCAGCAGCCTCCCGAGGCGGACAGGGAAGGACACTGAAGCTTTCTTT
TRBV7-2	TRBJ2-7	TRBD2	.	CASGAGGYYEQYF	TGTGCCAGCGGGGCGGGGGGTTACTACGAGCAGTACTTC
TRBV5-4	TRBJ2-4	TRBD1	.	CASSPGQGLNIQYF	TGTGCCAGCAGCCCCGGACAGGGTTTAAACATTCAGTACTTC
TRBV11-3	TRBJ2-5	.	.	CASSPPGEQETQYF	TGTGCCAGCAGCCCCCCGGGCGAACAAGAGACCCAGTACTTC
TRBV15	TRBJ1-4	.	.	CATSRARGEKLFF	TGTGCCACCAGCAGAGCTAGAGGGGAAAAACTGTTTTTT
TRBV14	TRBJ1-1	.	once	CASSQYGETEAFF	TGTGCCAGCAGCCAATACGGAGAGACTGAAGCTTTCTTT
TRBV6-5	TRBJ1-1	.	.	CASSFSDSAAFF	TGTGCCAGCAGTTTTTCGGACAGCGCAGCTTTCTTT
TRBV7-8	TRBJ2-7	TRBD2	.	CASSLGLAGVPDEQYF	TGTGCCAGCAGCTTAGGACTAGCGGGGGTACCAGACGAGCAGTACTTC
TRBV25-1	TRBJ1-2	.	.	CASSEMGPGTLYGYTF	TGTGCCAGCAGTGAAATGGGTCCGGGGACCCTCTATGGCTACACCTTC
TRBV25-1	TRBJ2-7	TRBD1	.	CASSGTGNEQYF	TGTGCCAGCAGTGGGACAGGGAACGAGCAGTACTTC
TRBV6-1	TRBJ2-7	.	.	CASSEKPAYEQYF	TGTGCCAGCAGTGAAAAACCGGCCTACGAGCAGTACTTC
TRBV30	TRBJ2-5	TRBD2	.	CAWSGDYIQETQYF	TGTGCCTGGAGTGGGGACTACATACAAGAGACCCAGTACTTC
TRBV2	TRBJ1-5	.	.	CASRGGIRQPQHF	TGTGCCAGCAGAGGGGGGATTAGGCAGCCCCAGCATTTT
TRBV6-5	TRBJ2-3	.	.	CASRAETDTMTQYF	TGTGCCAGCAGAGCGGAGACAGATACAATGACGCAGTATTTT
TRBV6-1	TRBJ1-2	TRBD1	once	CASSEAGTGYGYTF	TGTGCCAGCAGTGAAGCGGGGACAGGGTATGGCTACACCTTC
TRBV30	TRBJ1-2	TRBD1	once	CAWSPTKYGQGANYGYTF	TGTGCCTGGAGTCCGACGAAATATGGACAGGGGGCTAACTATGGCTACACCTTC
TRBV20-1	TRBJ1-4	.	.	CSASSSTTNEKLFF	TGCAGTGCTAGTTCCTCAACAACTAATGAAAAACTGTTTTTT
TRBV5-1	TRBJ1-3	.	.	CASKAGPGNTIYF	TGCGCCAGCAAAGCAGGCCCTGGAAACACCATATATTTT
TRBV3-1/TRBV3-2	TRBJ2-5	TRBD2	.	CASSRGGGKETQYF	TGTGCCAGCAGCCGGGGGGGTGGGAAAGAGACCCAGTACTTC
TRBV12-3/TRBV12-4	TRBJ2-7	.	.	CASSLDPLAEQYF	TGTGCCAGCAGTTTGGACCCACTTGCCGAGCAGTACTTC
TRBV12-5	TRBJ2-5	TRBD1	once	CASGSTDRVQETQYF	TGTGCTAGTGGTTCCACCGACAGGGTCCAAGAGACCCAGTACTTC
TRBV7-2	TRBJ1-2	.	once	CASSLDLSGRYTF	TGTGCCAGCAGCTTAGATCTTAGCGGGCGCTACACCTTC
TRBV7-3	TRBJ2-1	TRBD2	.	CASSLGGGARNEQFF	TGTGCCAGCAGCCTCGGCGGGGGGGCCCGCAATGAGCAGTTCTTC
TRBV30	TRBJ1-4	.	.	CAWSVFGGDLSYGNEKLFF	TGTGCCTGGAGTGTCTTTGGGGGCGATCTATCATATGGTAATGAAAAACTGTTTTTT
TRBV11-1	TRBJ2-2	TRBD2	.	CASSSIAGENTGELFF	TGTGCCAGCAGCTCGATAGCGGGGGAGAACACCGGGGAGCTGTTTTTT
TRBV7-3	TRBJ2-3	.	.	CASSLSSLITDTQYF	TGTGCCAGCAGCTTAAGTTCACTCATCACAGATACGCAGTATTTT
TRBV3-1/TRBV3-2	TRBJ1-2	.	.	CASSHRAHYGYTF	TGTGCCAGCAGCCACCGGGCCCACTATGGCTACACCTTC